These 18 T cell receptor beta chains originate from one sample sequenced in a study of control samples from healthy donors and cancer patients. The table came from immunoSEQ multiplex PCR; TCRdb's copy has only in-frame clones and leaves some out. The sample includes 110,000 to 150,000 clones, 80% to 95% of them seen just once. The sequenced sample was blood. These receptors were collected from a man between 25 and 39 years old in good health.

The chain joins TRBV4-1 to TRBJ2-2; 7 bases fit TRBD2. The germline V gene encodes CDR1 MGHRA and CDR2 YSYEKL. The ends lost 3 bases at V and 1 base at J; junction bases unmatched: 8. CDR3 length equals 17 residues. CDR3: CASSHGRDGQNTGELFF. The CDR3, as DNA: TGCGCCAGCAGCCATGGGAGGGACGGACAGAACACCGGGGAGCTGTTTTTT.

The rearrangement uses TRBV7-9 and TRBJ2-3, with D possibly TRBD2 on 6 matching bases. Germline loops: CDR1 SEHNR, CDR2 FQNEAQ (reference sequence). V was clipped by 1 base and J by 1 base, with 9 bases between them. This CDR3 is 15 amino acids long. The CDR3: CASSLGASGTDTQYF. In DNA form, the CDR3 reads TGTGCCAGCAGCTTAGGGGCTAGCGGCACAGATACGCAGTATTTT.

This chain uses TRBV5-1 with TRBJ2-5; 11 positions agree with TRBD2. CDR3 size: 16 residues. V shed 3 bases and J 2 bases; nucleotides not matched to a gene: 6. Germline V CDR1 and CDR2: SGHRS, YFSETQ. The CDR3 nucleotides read TGCGCCAGCAGCTGGGTCGGGACTAGCGGACAAGAGACCCAGTACTTC. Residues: CASSWVGTSGQETQYF.

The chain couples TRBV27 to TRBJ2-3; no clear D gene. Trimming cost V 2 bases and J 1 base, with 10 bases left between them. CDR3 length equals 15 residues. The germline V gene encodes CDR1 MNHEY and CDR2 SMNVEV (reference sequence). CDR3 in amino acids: CASSLSSARTDTQYF. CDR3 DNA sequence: TGTGCCAGCAGTTTAAGCTCGGCCCGCACAGATACGCAGTATTTT.

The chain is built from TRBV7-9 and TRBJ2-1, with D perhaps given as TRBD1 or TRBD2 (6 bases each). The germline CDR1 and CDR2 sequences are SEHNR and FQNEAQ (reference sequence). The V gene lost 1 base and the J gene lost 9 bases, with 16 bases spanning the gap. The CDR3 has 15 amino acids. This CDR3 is CASSLGIQGSGEQFF. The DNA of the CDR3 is TGTGCCAGCAGCTTAGGAATACAGGGTAGCGGTGAGCAGTTCTTC.

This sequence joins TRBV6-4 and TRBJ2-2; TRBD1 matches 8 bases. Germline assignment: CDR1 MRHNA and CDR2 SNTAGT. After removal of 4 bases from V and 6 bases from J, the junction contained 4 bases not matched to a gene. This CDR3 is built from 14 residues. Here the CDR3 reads CASSGDRGAGELFF. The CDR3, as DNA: TGTGCCAGCAGTGGTGACAGGGGAGCCGGGGAGCTGTTTTTT.

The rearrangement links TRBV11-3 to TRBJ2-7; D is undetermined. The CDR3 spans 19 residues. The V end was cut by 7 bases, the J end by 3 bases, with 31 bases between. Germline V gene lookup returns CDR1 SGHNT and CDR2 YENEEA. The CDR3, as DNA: TGTGCCAGCATCCCCAAGGGTCTTAAATTCCAATGGGATAGCTACGAGCAGTACTTC. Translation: CASIPKGLKFQWDSYEQYF.

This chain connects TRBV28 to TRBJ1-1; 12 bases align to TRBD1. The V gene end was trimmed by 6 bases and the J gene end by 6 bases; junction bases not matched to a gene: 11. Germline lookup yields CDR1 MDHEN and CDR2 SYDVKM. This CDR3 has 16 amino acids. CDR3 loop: CASRDLGTGGFSEAFF. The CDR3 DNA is TGTGCCAGCAGAGACCTTGGGACAGGGGGCTTTTCTGAAGCTTTCTTT.

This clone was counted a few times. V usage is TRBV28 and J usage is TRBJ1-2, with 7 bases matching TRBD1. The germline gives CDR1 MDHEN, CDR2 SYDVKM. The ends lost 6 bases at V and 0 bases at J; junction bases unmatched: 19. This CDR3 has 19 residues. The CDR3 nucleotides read TGTGCCAGCAGCTACCCCCGCGGGACAGAACTCCAAGCTAACTATGGCTACACCTTC. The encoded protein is CASSYPRGTELQANYGYTF.

CDR3 bases: TGTGCCAGCAGTTTATCGGGAAGAGTAGACTATGGCTACACCTTC. Translating it yields CASSLSGRVDYGYTF. The chain couples TRBV28 to TRBJ1-2, with unresolved D. Germline-derived CDR1 and CDR2 are MDHEN and SYDVKM. The CDR3 has 15 residues. Trimming took off 1 base at V and 3 bases at J, with 12 bases between the two ends.

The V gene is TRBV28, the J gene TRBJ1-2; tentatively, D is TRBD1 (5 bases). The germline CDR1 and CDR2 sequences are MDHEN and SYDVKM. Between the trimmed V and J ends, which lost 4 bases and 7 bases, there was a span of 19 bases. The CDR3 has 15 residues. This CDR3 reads CASSSAPGQARGYTF. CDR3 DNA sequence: TGTGCCAGCAGTTCCGCACCAGGGCAAGCGCGTGGCTACACCTTC.

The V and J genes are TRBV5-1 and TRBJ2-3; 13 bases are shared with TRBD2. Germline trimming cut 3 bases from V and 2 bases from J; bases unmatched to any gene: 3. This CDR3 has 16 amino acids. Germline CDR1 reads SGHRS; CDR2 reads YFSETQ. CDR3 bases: TGCGCCAGCAGCTCGGGACTAGCGGGGTTCACAGATACGCAGTATTTT. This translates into CASSSGLAGFTDTQYF.

The CDR3 loop is CAWSVKGGPNQPQHF. For the CDR3, the DNA is TGTGCCTGGAGTGTAAAGGGGGGGCCCAATCAGCCCCAGCATTTT. The chain has TRBV30 and TRBJ1-5, with a possible D match to TRBD1 (6 bases). CDR1 and CDR2 (germline): GTSNPN, SVGIG (reference sequence). Trimming stripped 0 bases from V and 3 bases from J, with 12 bases between. The CDR3 spans 15 residues.

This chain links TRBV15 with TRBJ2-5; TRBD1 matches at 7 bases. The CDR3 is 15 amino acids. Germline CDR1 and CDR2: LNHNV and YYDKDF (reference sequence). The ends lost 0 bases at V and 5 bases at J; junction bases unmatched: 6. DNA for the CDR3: TGTGCCACCAGCAGAGATATTGACAGGGTGGAGACCCAGTACTTC. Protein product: CATSRDIDRVETQYF.

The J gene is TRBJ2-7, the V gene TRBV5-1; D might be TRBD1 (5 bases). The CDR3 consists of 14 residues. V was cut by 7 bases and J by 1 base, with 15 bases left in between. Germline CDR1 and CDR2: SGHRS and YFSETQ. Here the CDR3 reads CASRRVTDSYEQYF. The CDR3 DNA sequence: TGCGCCAGCCGCCGGGTGACAGATTCCTACGAGCAGTACTTC.

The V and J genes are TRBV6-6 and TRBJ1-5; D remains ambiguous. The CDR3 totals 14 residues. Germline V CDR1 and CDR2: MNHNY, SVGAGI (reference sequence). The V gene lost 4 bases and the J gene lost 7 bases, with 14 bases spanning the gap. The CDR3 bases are TGTGCCAGCAGTTTGCGTGAGGTCGGGCAGCCCCAGCATTTT. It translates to CASSLREVGQPQHF.

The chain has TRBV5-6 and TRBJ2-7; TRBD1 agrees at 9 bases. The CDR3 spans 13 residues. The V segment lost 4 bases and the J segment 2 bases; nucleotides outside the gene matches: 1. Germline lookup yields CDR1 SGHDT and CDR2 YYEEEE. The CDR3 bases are TGTGCCAGCAGCCGGACAGGGGCCTACGAGCAGTACTTC. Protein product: CASSRTGAYEQYF.

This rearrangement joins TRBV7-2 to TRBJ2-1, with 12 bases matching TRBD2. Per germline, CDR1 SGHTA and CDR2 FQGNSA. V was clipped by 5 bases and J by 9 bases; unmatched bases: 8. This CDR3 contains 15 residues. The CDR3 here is CASSRSLAGGGEQFF. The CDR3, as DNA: TGTGCCAGCAGCAGAAGCCTAGCGGGAGGGGGTGAGCAGTTCTTC.